These 9 T cell receptor beta chains were sequenced from one sample in a study of naive and memory T cell subsets. The antigens for these receptors are not known. General study findings and limits: Possibly reflecting memory cells re-expressing CD45RA, a few larger clonotypes occurred in naive repertoires, especially CD8.

An equimolar mix of two oligonucleotides served as the beta constant-region primer for TRBC1 and TRBC2. Nested alpha and beta constant-region primers with the SP2 primer drove four PCR rounds on ligated cDNA. TCRdb re-analysed the UMI-ligation and nested PCR reads in MiXCR, keeping a single row per CDR3 protein. The sample has over 130,000 distinct CDR3 sequences, approximately 21% seen once; the top ten hold roughly 0.63%. Sequencing was performed on naive CD8+ T cells from blood. The origin of the receptors is a human donor in good health.

V gene TRBV12-3 or TRBV12-4 combines with J gene TRBJ1-6; D is unclear. CDR3 length: 14 amino acids. Trimming removed 4 bases at V and 6 bases at J, with 10 bases between. In DNA form, the CDR3 reads TGTGCCAGCAGTTCTCGGGGTTTTAATTCACCCCTCCACTTT. Encoded protein: CASSSRGFNSPLHF.

Here the CDR3 reads CASVQTGFGTEAFF. The CDR3 nucleotides read TGTGCTAGTGTTCAGACAGGGTTCGGTACTGAAGCTTTCTTT. The chain is built from TRBV12-5 and TRBJ1-1; TRBD1 matches at 7 bases. V was clipped by 7 bases and J by 5 bases; unmatched bases: 10. Germline-derived CDR1 and CDR2 are LGHNT and FRNRAP. This CDR3 region has 14 residues.

This clonotype was found a few times. The J gene is TRBJ2-7, the V gene TRBV28; D is uncertain. With 6 bases removed from V and 5 bases from J, the gap between germline ends came to 17 bases. In germline, CDR1 is MDHEN, CDR2 SYDVKM. The CDR3 loop spans 14 amino acids. The CDR3 nucleotides are TGTGCCAGCAGCCTGACTGTAGGCCCCAACGAGCAGTACTTC. It yields the protein CASSLTVGPNEQYF.

This clonotype was found once. The chain has TRBV6-6 and TRBJ2-7, with 8 positions matching TRBD1. V shed 2 bases and J 1 base; nucleotides not matched to a gene: 10. Germline V gives CDR1 MNHNY, CDR2 SVGAGI (reference sequence). This CDR3 has 17 residues. The CDR3 DNA reads as TGTGCCAGCAGTTACGCACGTAACCGGGACAGGTCCTACGAGCAGTACTTC. It codes for CASSYARNRDRSYEQYF.

This clonotype was found a few times. The chain carries TRBV7-6 and TRBJ2-7; a weak D match, TRBD1 (6 bases). V was trimmed by 0 bases and J by 5 bases, leaving 17 bases between them. Germline assignment: CDR1 SGHVS and CDR2 FNYEAQ. The CDR3 loop spans 16 amino acids. The CDR3 reads CASSLALNRVVDEQYF. CDR3 DNA: TGTGCCAGCAGCTTAGCTCTTAACAGGGTGGTCGACGAGCAGTACTTC.

The gene calls are TRBV13 and TRBJ2-7; D call uncertain. Trimming took off 5 bases at V and 5 bases at J, with 13 bases between the two ends. This CDR3 is 13 amino acids long. In germline, CDR1 is PRHDT, CDR2 FYEKMQ (reference sequence). The DNA for the CDR3 is TGTGCCAGCAGCCCCTACCACGGCGACGAGCAGTACTTC. This gives the protein CASSPYHGDEQYF.

This clonotype showed up just a few times. The J gene is TRBJ1-2, the V gene TRBV7-9; a weak D match, TRBD1 (6 bases). CDR3 size: 14 residues. V was clipped by 5 bases and J by 3 bases, with 13 bases between them. From germline, CDR1 is SEHNR and CDR2 FQNEAQ (reference sequence). The CDR3 sequence: CASSLGGQYYGYTF. In DNA, the CDR3 is TGTGCCAGCAGCCTAGGGGGTCAGTACTATGGCTACACCTTC.

This clonotype was observed a handful of times. The rearrangement links TRBV12-3 or TRBV12-4 to TRBJ2-3, with D uncertain. CDR3 size: 14 residues. V was pared by 7 bases and J by 7 bases, with 18 bases between. DNA for the CDR3: TGTGCCAGCACTCCGGACGGGCCTTCAAATACGCAGTATTTT. It specifies CASTPDGPSNTQYF.

The V call is TRBV12-3 or TRBV12-4, the J call TRBJ2-3; 7 positions agree with TRBD2. The CDR3 extends over 14 amino acids. V lost 4 bases to trimming and J lost 5 bases; unmatched junction nucleotides: 6. In nucleotides, the CDR3 is TGTGCCAGCAGTTCTGGGGGGGGTGGAGATACGCAGTATTTT. This gives the protein CASSSGGGGDTQYF.